The T cell receptor beta chain described here comes from a study of blood T cell repertoires in COVID-19. In the study overall: The study drew acute and convalescent COVID-19 samples from the United States, Italy and Spain. Sources were T cells, B-cell-depleted T cells, or PBMCs; the material itself was cDNA or gDNA.

Authors' methods: Reference gene primer amplification yielded estimated nucleated cell counts. Clones were sequenced by immunoSEQ multiplex PCR, and TCRdb holds only the in-frame ones, with some missing. V and J calls and clone size follow that table, whereas D and trimming were derived from the DNA. Of fewer than 300,000 clones in the sample, roughly 84% were seen once. Germline CDR1 reads SNHLY; CDR2 reads FYNNEI. This CDR3 spans 11 amino acids. Trimming cost V 8 bases and J 3 bases, with 7 bases left between them. The chain carries TRBV2 and TRBJ1-2; D is uncertain. This TCR came from a woman younger than 30 with acute or convalescent COVID-19. Sequences were obtained from peripheral blood. The CDR3 sequence: CASGRDYGYTF. CDR3 coding DNA: TGTGCCAGCGGCCGGGACTATGGCTACACCTTC. The whole variable domain, filled in from reference TRBV2 and TRBJ1-2, reads EPEVTQTPSHQVTQMGQEVILRCVPISNHLYFYWYRQILGQKVEFLVSFYNNEISEKSEIFDDQFSVERPDGSNFTLKIRSTKLEDSAMYFCASGRDYGYTFGSGTRLTVV.